The 28 T cell receptor beta chains below were found in one sample sequenced in a study of blood T cell repertoires in COVID-19. Repertoires were generated with immunoSEQ multiplex PCR, while TCRdb's copy carries only in-frame clones and drops some. The sample comprises about 100,000 clones, roughly 79% of which are singletons, and approximately 29% rests with the top ten. Sequenced material: peripheral blood. These receptors all stem from a man aged 65 to 79 with active or convalescent COVID-19.

The CDR3 DNA reads as TGTGCCAGCAGCCGGGTGCTAGCGGGTCCTAGCACAGATACGCAGTATTTT. Residues: CASSRVLAGPSTDTQYF. V is TRBV5-4 and J is TRBJ2-3; 8 positions match TRBD2. Per germline, CDR1 SGHNT and CDR2 YYREEE (reference sequence). CDR3 size: 17 residues. V shed 4 bases, J shed 0 bases, and the junction held 10 bases outside the gene matches.

The chain has TRBV25-1 and TRBJ1-6; a possible D gene is TRBD1 (5 bases). The CDR3 totals 15 residues. Trimming shortened V by 6 bases and J by 0 bases, and 9 bases separated the two germline ends. Per germline, CDR1 MGHDK and CDR2 SYGVNS. CDR3: CASRGGSSYNSPLHF. The CDR3 DNA reads TGTGCCAGCAGGGGGGGAAGCTCCTATAATTCACCCCTCCACTTT.

A single count supports this clone. This sequence joins TRBV6-2 or TRBV6-3 and TRBJ1-5, with unresolved D. V was cut by 2 bases and J by 11 bases, with 19 bases left in between. This CDR3 contains 15 residues. CDR1 MNHEY and CDR2 SVGEGT come from the germline V gene. CDR3 in DNA: TGTGCCAGCAGTTACGGCCCCGGGGTTGAATCAGCCCAGCATTTT. Its protein product is CASSYGPGVESAQHF.

J is TRBJ1-4 and V is TRBV4-1; TRBD1 might be the D (6 bases). This CDR3 is built from 14 residues. The V end was cut by 5 bases, the J end by 10 bases, with 17 bases between. Per the germline V gene, CDR1 is MGHRA and CDR2 is YSYEKL. The DNA for the CDR3 is TGCGCCAGCAGCGAAACAGGGTCAGTGCCAAAACTGTTTTTT. As protein: CASSETGSVPKLFF.

The chain uses TRBV13 and TRBJ2-3; TRBD2 matches 10 bases. CDR1 is PRHDT and CDR2 is FYEKMQ in the germline V gene (reference sequence). The CDR3 totals 20 residues. V was pared by 4 bases and J by 0 bases, with 16 bases of the junction left unmatched. The CDR3 DNA follows: TGTGCCAGCAGCTCGACCAAACACTCTCTAGCGGGGGAAAGCACAGATACGCAGTATTTT. Protein: CASSSTKHSLAGESTDTQYF.

V gene TRBV5-1 combines with J gene TRBJ2-1; 9 bases match TRBD2. The ends lost 0 bases at V and 8 bases at J; junction bases unmatched: 6. CDR1 is SGHRS, CDR2 YFSETQ, per germline. The CDR3 loop spans 15 amino acids. DNA for the CDR3: TGCGCCAGCAGCTTGGGTAGCGGGAGATTCGATGAGCAGTTCTTC. It encodes CASSLGSGRFDEQFF.

CDR3 in DNA: TGTGCCAGCAGCCAAGATCAGGGAGGCGGCTACACCTTC. Protein: CASSQDQGGGYTF. This chain joins TRBV4-2 and TRBJ1-2; a possible D gene is TRBD1 (5 bases). Trimming removed 0 bases at V and 8 bases at J, with 10 bases between. Germline V gene lookup returns CDR1 LGHNA and CDR2 YNFKEQ. The CDR3 loop spans 13 amino acids.

V usage is TRBV7-8 and J usage is TRBJ1-2, with TRBD1 matching over 9 bases. The CDR3 is 15 amino acids. The germline V gene encodes CDR1 SGHVS and CDR2 FQNEAQ. V gave up 5 bases and J gave up 6 bases; unmatched junction bases: 10. DNA for the CDR3: TGTGCCAGCAGCCCACCGGGACAGGGTATGAATGGCTACACCTTC. It yields the protein CASSPPGQGMNGYTF.

The chain combines TRBV18 with TRBJ2-7; 7 positions agree with TRBD2. The germline V gene encodes CDR1 KGHSH and CDR2 LQKENI. The trim removed 2 bases at V and 3 bases at J, leaving 13 bases unmatched. The CDR3 has 17 amino acids. The CDR3 protein is CASSPSGGAPPLYEQYF. CDR3 DNA: TGTGCCAGCTCACCATCGGGGGGTGCCCCGCCACTCTACGAGCAGTACTTC.

J is TRBJ2-1 and V is TRBV15; TRBD2 might be the D (6 bases). This CDR3 is 16 amino acids long. Trimming took 1 base from V and 4 from J, leaving 14 bases between them. Germline V lookup: CDR1 LNHNV, CDR2 YYDKDF (reference sequence). The CDR3 reads CATSRGGLATYNEQFF. DNA for the CDR3: TGTGCCACCAGCAGAGGTGGGCTAGCGACATACAATGAGCAGTTCTTC.

This rearrangement joins TRBV28 to TRBJ2-7; D unresolved. CDR3 size: 11 residues. Between the trimmed V and J ends, which lost 7 bases and 7 bases, there was a span of 11 bases. Germline CDR1 and CDR2: MDHEN and SYDVKM. The CDR3 spells CASTSGWEQYF. The CDR3 DNA reads TGTGCCAGCACTTCGGGTTGGGAGCAGTACTTC. Filled out from reference TRBV28 and TRBJ2-7, the complete variable domain reads DVKVTQSSRYLVKRTGEKVFLECVQDMDHENMFWYRQDPGLGLRLIYFSYDVKMKEKGDIPEGYSVSREKKERFSLILESASTNQTSMYLCASTSGWEQYFGPGTRLTVT.

This clone was counted a few times. The chain's CDR3 is CAISVDSSGNTIYF. CDR3 sequence (DNA): TGTGCCATCAGTGTAGACAGCTCTGGAAACACCATATATTTT. This chain links TRBV10-3 with TRBJ1-3; weak D call: TRBD1 (5 bases). CDR3 size: 14 residues. The germline CDR1 and CDR2 sequences are ENHRY and SYGVKD. V dropped 4 bases and J dropped 0 bases, with 7 bases sitting between them.

This clone was seen just once. J is TRBJ1-2 and V is TRBV4-1; a weak D match, TRBD1 (5 bases). This CDR3 region has 15 residues. CDR1 and CDR2 (germline): MGHRA, YSYEKL. The ends were cut back, 0 bases at V and 8 bases at J, with 16 bases in the middle. CDR3 in DNA: TGCGCCAGCAGCCAAGAACAGGCCCAGCGCCGCGGCTACACCTTC. Protein sequence: CASSQEQAQRRGYTF.

This clone was observed a few times. The chain has TRBV19 and TRBJ1-6, with 9 bases that match TRBD1. Trimming at V came to 5 bases and at J to 13 bases, leaving 12 bases not matched to a gene. Germline V gene data show CDR1 as LNHDA and CDR2 as SQIVND (reference sequence). The CDR3 has 15 amino acids. The CDR3 loop is CASSDTGTGYEPLHF. The CDR3 DNA follows: TGTGCCAGTAGTGATACCGGGACAGGGTATGAGCCCCTCCACTTT.

V and J are TRBV6-5 and TRBJ1-2, with D hard to call. Per germline, CDR1 MNHEY and CDR2 SVGAGI. Trimming shortened V by 3 bases and J by 2 bases, and 7 bases separated the two germline ends. The CDR3 contains 13 residues. In DNA, the CDR3 is TGTGCCAGCAGTTATGGTCGGAACTATGGCTACACCTTC. Translation gives CASSYGRNYGYTF.

This chain uses TRBV27 with TRBJ2-7; 7 nucleotides match TRBD1. Losses at the gene ends were 3 bases for V and 7 bases for J; bases not matched to a gene: 9. Germline loops: CDR1 MNHEY, CDR2 SMNVEV (reference sequence). CDR3 length: 14 residues. CDR3 DNA: TGTGCCAGCAGTTTTAGGACAGGCGGCCTGGAGCAGTACTTC. This translates into CASSFRTGGLEQYF.

This chain joins TRBV5-4 and TRBJ2-3; D may be TRBD2 (5 bases). Per the germline V gene, CDR1 is SGHNT and CDR2 is YYREEE (reference sequence). Trimming pared 4 bases from V and 4 bases from J, leaving 13 bases between. The CDR3 extends over 14 amino acids. DNA of the CDR3: TGTGCCAGCAGCGGGAGCGTTTCAGCAGATACGCAGTATTTT. This gives the protein CASSGSVSADTQYF.

The V and J genes are TRBV19 and TRBJ2-1; 9 bases agree with TRBD2. Germline V CDR1 and CDR2: LNHDA, SQIVND (reference sequence). V shed 7 bases and J 0 bases; nucleotides not matched to a gene: 16. The CDR3 runs 19 residues. The CDR3, as DNA: TGTGCCAGTAACCCTAGTCGGACTAGCGCCTTCAGCTCCTACAATGAGCAGTTCTTC. This encodes CASNPSRTSAFSSYNEQFF.

This chain links TRBV6-2 or TRBV6-3 with TRBJ2-6, with D perhaps matching TRBD2 (5 bases). Germline V gene lookup returns CDR1 MNHEY and CDR2 SVGEGT. The V and J ends lost 0 bases and 0 bases respectively, with 12 bases between them. This CDR3 has 18 residues. CDR3 amino acids: CASSYSRVWISGANVLTF. DNA of the CDR3: TGTGCCAGCAGTTACTCGAGGGTTTGGATCTCTGGGGCCAACGTCCTGACTTTC.

Only a few counts were recorded for this clone. The genes are TRBV9 and TRBJ1-3; weak D call: TRBD1 (6 bases). V lost 0 bases to trimming and J lost 8 bases, with 18 bases between them. Germline V lookup: CDR1 SGDLS, CDR2 YYNGEE. CDR3 length equals 16 residues. For the CDR3, the DNA is TGTGCCAGCAGCGTAGGGGCCAACAGCGCAGGGGACACCATATATTTT. It is translated as CASSVGANSAGDTIYF. Full variable domain (remainder filled in from reference TRBV9 and TRBJ1-3): DSGVTQTPKHLITATGQRVTLRCSPRSGDLSVYWYQQSLDQGLQFLIQYYNGEERAKGNILERFSAQQFPDLHSELNLSSLELGDSALYFCASSVGANSAGDTIYFGEGSWLTVV.

The V gene is TRBV6-2 or TRBV6-3, the J gene TRBJ2-5; TRBD2 is a possible D gene (7 bases). The CDR3 contains 14 residues. CDR1 MNHEY and CDR2 SVGEGT come from the germline V gene. The V end lost 2 bases, the J end lost 3 bases, and 10 bases lay between the germline ends. Here the CDR3 DNA reads TGTGCCAGCAGTTACGGGGGGGCAGAAGAGACCCAGTACTTC. Encoded protein: CASSYGGAEETQYF.

The J gene is TRBJ2-1, the V gene TRBV7-8; the match to TRBD2 covers 9 bases. J was trimmed by 4 bases and V by 3 bases; bases with no gene match: 16. The CDR3 sequence is 19 residues long. Germline CDR1 and CDR2: SGHVS and FQNEAQ. The CDR3 DNA follows: TGTGCCAGCAGCTTTTCAGAAGCGGGGGGCCTATGGGGATACAATGAGCAGTTCTTC. As protein: CASSFSEAGGLWGYNEQFF.

This chain links TRBV5-4 with TRBJ1-1; D not certain. The CDR3 totals 13 residues. V was pared by 0 bases and J by 1 base, with 4 bases between. Germline values: CDR1 SGHNT, CDR2 YYREEE (reference sequence). Here the CDR3 reads CASSLAGNTEAFF. CDR3 in DNA: TGTGCCAGCAGCTTGGCAGGGAACACTGAAGCTTTCTTT.

This clone is a singleton in its sample. The chain uses TRBV30 and TRBJ1-5, with 9 bases matching TRBD1. V lost 3 bases and J lost 6; bases outside the gene matches: 9. The CDR3 has 15 amino acids. Per the germline V gene, CDR1 is GTSNPN and CDR2 is SVGIG (reference sequence). Here the CDR3 reads CAWSADRGISQPQHF. Here the CDR3 DNA reads TGTGCCTGGAGCGCGGACAGGGGTATCAGTCAGCCCCAGCATTTT.

The J gene is TRBJ1-5, the V gene TRBV19, with no clear D. Germline loops: CDR1 LNHDA, CDR2 SQIVND (reference sequence). Between the trimmed V and J ends, which lost 6 bases and 4 bases, there was a span of 19 bases. The CDR3 is made up of 16 amino acids. This chain's CDR3 is CASRSRGPAANQPQHF. CDR3 bases: TGTGCCAGTAGGTCACGCGGGCCGGCGGCTAATCAGCCCCAGCATTTT.

This chain links TRBV10-3 with TRBJ2-7; 11 bases are shared with TRBD1. The germline gives CDR1 ENHRY, CDR2 SYGVKD. There are 15 residues in the CDR3. V lost 6 bases to trimming and J lost 6 bases; unmatched junction nucleotides: 10. The CDR3 spells CAIRVPGQGGVEQYF. CDR3 bases: TGTGCCATCAGGGTTCCGGGACAGGGGGGCGTCGAGCAGTACTTC.

The CDR3 nucleotides read TGTGCCAGCAGCTGGGACAGGGAAAATCCCTATAATTCACCCCTCCACTTT. It codes for CASSWDRENPYNSPLHF. This chain joins TRBV5-5 and TRBJ1-6; 9 bases are shared with TRBD1. The ends lost 3 bases at V and 2 bases at J; junction bases unmatched: 6. Germline V gives CDR1 SGHKS, CDR2 YYEKEE (reference sequence). The CDR3 loop spans 17 amino acids.

The chain recombines TRBV6-5 with TRBJ1-4; D is perhaps TRBD1 (5 bases). Germline V gene sequence: CDR1 MNHEY, CDR2 SVGAGI. Trimming stripped 7 bases from V and 10 bases from J, with 16 bases between. The CDR3 has 13 amino acids. CDR3 nucleotide sequence: TGTGCCAGCACCTCCTATGGGGGAGGAAAACTGTTTTTT. Its translation: CASTSYGGGKLFF.